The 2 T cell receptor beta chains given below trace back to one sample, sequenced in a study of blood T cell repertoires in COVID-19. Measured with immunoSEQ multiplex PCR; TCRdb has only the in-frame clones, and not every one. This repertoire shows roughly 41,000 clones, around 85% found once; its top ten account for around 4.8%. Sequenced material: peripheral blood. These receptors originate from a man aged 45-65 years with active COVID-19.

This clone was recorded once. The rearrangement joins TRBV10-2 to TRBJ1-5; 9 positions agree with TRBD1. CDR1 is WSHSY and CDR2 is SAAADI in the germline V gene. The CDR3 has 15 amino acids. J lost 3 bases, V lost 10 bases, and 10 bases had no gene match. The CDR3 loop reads CATKWTGDVNQPQHF. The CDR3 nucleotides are TGCGCCACCAAGTGGACAGGGGATGTCAATCAGCCCCAGCATTTT.

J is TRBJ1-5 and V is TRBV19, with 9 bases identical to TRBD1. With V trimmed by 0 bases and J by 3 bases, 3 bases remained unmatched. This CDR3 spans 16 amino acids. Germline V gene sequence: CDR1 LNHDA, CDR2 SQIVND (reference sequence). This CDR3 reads CASSIEGTGFNQPQHF. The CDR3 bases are TGTGCCAGTAGTATAGAGGGGACAGGGTTCAATCAGCCCCAGCATTTT.